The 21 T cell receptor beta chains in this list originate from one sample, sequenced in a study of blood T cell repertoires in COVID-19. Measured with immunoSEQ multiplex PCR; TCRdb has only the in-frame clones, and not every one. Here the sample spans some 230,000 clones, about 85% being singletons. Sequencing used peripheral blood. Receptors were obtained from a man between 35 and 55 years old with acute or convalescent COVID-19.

This chain's CDR3 is CASSDGLESGELFF. DNA of the CDR3: TGCGCCAGCAGTGACGGACTAGAATCCGGGGAGCTGTTTTTT. The rearrangement joins TRBV10-1 to TRBJ2-2; 7 bases agree with TRBD2. Trimming at V came to 3 bases and at J to 6 bases, leaving 4 bases not matched to a gene. Germline CDR1 reads WNHNN; CDR2 reads SYGVQD (reference sequence). The CDR3 length is 14 residues.

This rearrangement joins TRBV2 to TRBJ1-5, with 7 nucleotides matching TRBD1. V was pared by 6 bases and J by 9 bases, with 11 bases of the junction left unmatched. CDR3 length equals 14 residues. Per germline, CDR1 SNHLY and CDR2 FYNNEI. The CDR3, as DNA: TGTGCCAGCAGGGGGACAGCCGGGGATGGGCCCCAGCATTTT. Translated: CASRGTAGDGPQHF. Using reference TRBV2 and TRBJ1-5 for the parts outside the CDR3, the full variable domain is EPEVTQTPSHQVTQMGQEVILRCVPISNHLYFYWYRQILGQKVEFLVSFYNNEISEKSEIFDDQFSVERPDGSNFTLKIRSTKLEDSAMYFCASRGTAGDGPQHFGDGTRLSIL.

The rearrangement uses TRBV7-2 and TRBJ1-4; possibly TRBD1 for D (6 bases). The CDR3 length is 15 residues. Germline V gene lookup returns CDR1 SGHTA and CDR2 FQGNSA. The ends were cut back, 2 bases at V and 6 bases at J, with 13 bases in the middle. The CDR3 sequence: CASSLTGLLDEKLFF. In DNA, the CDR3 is TGTGCCAGCAGCTTAACAGGGCTGTTAGATGAAAAACTGTTTTTT.

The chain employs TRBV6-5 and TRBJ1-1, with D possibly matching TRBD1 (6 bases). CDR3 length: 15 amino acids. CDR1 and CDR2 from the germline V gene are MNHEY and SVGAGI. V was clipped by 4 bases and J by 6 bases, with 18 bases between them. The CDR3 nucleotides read TGTGCCAGCAGTTTGATGGGGGCAGGCGTCGCTGAAGCTTTCTTT. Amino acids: CASSLMGAGVAEAFF.

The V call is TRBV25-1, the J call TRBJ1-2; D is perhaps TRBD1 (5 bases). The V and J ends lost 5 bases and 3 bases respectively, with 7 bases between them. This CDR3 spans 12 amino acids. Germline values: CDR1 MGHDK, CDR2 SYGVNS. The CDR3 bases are TGTGCCAGCAGTTGGGGGGACTATGGCTACACCTTC. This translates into CASSWGDYGYTF.

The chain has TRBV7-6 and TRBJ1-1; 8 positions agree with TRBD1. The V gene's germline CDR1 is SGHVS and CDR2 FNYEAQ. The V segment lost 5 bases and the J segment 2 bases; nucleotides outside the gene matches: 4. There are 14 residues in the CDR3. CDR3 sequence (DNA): TGTGCCAGCAGCCTCGGGACAGGCAACACTGAAGCTTTCTTT. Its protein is CASSLGTGNTEAFF.

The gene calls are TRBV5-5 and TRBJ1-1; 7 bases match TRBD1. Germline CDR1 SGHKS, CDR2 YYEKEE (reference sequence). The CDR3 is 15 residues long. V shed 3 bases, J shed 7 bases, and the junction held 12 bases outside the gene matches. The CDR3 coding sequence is TGTGCCAGCAGCTGGAGTCCGGGACAGAAAAATGAAGCTTTCTTT. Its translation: CASSWSPGQKNEAFF.

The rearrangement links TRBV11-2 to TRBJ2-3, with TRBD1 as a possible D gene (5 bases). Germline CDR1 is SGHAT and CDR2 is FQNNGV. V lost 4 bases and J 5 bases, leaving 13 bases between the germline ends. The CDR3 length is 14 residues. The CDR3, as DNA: TGTGCCAGCAGCTCAGGGTGGGTTGGAGATACGCAGTATTTT. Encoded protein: CASSSGWVGDTQYF.

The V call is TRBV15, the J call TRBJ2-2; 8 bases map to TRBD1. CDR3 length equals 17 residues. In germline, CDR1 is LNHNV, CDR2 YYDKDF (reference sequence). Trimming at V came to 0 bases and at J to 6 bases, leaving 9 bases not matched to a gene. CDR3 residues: CATSRDSSRGLSGELFF. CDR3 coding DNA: TGTGCCACCAGCAGAGATTCTTCCAGGGGGCTGTCCGGGGAGCTGTTTTTT.

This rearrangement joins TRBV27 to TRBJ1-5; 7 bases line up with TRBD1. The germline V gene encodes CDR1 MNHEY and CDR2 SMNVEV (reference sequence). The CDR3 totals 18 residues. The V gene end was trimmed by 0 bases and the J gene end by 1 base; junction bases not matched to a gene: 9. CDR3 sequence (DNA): TGTGCCAGCAGTTTATCGATCCCCGACAGGGTGAGCAATCAGCCCCAGCATTTT. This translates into CASSLSIPDRVSNQPQHF.

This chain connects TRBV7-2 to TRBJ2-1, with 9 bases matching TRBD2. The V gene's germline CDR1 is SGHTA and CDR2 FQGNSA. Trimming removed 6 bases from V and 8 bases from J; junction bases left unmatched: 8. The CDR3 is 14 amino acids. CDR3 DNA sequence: TGTGCCAGCAGGTCGGGCGGGGGGGCCCATGAGCAGTTCTTC. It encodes CASRSGGGAHEQFF.

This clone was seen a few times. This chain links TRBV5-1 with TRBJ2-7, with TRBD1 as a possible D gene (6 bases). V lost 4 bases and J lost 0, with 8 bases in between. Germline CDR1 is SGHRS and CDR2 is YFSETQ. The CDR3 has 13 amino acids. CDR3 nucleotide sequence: TGCGCCAGCAGCCCGGACAGCTCCTACGAGCAGTACTTC. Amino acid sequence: CASSPDSSYEQYF. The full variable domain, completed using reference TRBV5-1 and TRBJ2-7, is KAGVTQTPRYLIKTRGQQVTLSCSPISGHRSVSWYQQTPGQGLQFLFEYFSETQRNKGNFPGRFSGRQFSNSRSEMNVSTLELGDSALYLCASSPDSSYEQYFGPGTRLTVT.

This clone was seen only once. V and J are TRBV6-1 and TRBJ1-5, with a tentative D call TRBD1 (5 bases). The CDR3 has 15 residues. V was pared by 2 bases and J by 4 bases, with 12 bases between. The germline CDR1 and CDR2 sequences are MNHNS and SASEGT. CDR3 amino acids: CASSEWSRENQPQHF. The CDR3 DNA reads TGTGCCAGCAGTGAATGGTCCAGGGAAAATCAGCCCCAGCATTTT.

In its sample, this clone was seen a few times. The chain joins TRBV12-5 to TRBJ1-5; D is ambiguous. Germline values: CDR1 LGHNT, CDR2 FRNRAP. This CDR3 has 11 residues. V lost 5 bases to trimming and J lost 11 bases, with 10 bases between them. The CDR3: CASGPNPAQHF. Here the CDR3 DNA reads TGTGCTAGTGGTCCAAACCCAGCCCAGCATTTT.

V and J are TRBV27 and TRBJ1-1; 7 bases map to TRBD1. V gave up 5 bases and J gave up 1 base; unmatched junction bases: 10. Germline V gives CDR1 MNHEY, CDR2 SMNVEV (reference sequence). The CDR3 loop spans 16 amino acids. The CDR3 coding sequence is TGTGCCAGCAGTCCGACGACCGGGACAGCGAACACTGAAGCTTTCTTT. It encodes CASSPTTGTANTEAFF.

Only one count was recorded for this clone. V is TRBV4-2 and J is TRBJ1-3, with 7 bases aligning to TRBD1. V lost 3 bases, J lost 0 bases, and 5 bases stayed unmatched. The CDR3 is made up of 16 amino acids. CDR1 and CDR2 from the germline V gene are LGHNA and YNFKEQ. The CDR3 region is CASSHYRDSSGNTIYF. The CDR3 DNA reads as TGTGCCAGCAGCCATTACCGGGACAGCTCTGGAAACACCATATATTTT.

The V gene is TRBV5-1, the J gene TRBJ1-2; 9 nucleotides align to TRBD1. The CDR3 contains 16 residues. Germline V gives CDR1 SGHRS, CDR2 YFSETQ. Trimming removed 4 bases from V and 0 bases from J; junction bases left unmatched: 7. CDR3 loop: CASSPRRTGANYGYTF. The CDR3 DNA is TGCGCCAGCAGCCCCAGGAGGACAGGGGCTAACTATGGCTACACCTTC.

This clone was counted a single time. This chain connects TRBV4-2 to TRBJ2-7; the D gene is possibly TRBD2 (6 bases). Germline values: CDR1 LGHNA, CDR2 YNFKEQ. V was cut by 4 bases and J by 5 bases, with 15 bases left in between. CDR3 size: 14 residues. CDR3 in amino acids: CASSPSGGINEQYF. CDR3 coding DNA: TGTGCCAGCAGCCCCTCTGGGGGGATCAACGAGCAGTACTTC.

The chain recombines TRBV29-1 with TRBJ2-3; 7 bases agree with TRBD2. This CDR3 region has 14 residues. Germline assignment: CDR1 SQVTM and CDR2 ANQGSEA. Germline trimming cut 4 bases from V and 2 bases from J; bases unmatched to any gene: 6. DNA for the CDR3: TGCAGCGTTGCCAGCGGGGCCGTCACAGATACGCAGTATTTT. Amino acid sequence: CSVASGAVTDTQYF.

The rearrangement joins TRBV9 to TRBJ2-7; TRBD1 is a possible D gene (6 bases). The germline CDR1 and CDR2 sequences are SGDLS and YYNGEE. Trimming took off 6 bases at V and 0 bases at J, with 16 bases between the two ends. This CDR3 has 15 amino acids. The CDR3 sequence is CASTPRQVSSYEQYF. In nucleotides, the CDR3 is TGTGCCAGCACCCCAAGACAGGTTAGCTCCTACGAGCAGTACTTC.

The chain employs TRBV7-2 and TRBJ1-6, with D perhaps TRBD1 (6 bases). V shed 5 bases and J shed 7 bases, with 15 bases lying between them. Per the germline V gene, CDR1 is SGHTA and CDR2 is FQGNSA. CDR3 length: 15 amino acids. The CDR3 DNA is TGTGCCAGCAGCCCGGAACAGGGATACAATTCACCCCTCCACTTT. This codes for CASSPEQGYNSPLHF. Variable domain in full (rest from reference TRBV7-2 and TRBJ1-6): GAGVSQSPSNKVTEKGKDVELRCDPISGHTALYWYRQSLGQGLEFLIYFQGNSAPDKSGLPSDRFSAERTGGSVSTLTIQRTQQEDSAVYLCASSPEQGYNSPLHFGNGTRLTVT.